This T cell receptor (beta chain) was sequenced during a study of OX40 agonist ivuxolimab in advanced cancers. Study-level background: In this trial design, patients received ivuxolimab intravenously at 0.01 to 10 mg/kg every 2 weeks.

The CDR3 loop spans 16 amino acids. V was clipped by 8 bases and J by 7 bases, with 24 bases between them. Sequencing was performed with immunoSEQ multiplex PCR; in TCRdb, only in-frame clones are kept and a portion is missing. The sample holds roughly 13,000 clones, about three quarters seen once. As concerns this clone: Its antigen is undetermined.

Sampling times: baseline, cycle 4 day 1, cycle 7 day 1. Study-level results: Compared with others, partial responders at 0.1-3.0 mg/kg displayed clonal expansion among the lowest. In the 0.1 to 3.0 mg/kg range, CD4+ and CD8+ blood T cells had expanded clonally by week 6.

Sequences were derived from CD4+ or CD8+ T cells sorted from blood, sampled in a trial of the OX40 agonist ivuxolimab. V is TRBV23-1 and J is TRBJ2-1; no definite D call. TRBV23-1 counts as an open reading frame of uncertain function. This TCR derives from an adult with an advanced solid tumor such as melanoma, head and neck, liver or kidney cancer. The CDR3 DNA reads TGCGCCAGCTCCGCGGCACACTCCAAGGCTCGGAATGAGCAGTTCTTC. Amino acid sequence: CASSAAHSKARNEQFF.